The table lists the clone carrying this TCR beta chain with a few counts. These data originate in a study of blood T cell repertoires in COVID-19. CDR1 and CDR2 from the germline V gene are LGHNA and YSLEER. Trimming cost V 0 bases and J 6 bases, with 9 bases left between them. CDR3 size: 14 residues. The method was immunoSEQ multiplex PCR; TCRdb's version includes in-frame clones alone and lacks a portion of them. The repertoire includes about 490,000 clones, 75% to 90% of them detected once, and roughly 3.1% sits in the top ten. Sequenced material: peripheral blood. This TCR derives from a human donor in a cohort sampled during active COVID-19. V and J are TRBV4-3 and TRBJ2-1; a possible D gene is TRBD2 (5 bases). The CDR3 here is CASSQEGSGNEQFF. The CDR3 nucleotides are TGCGCCAGCAGCCAAGAAGGAAGCGGCAATGAGCAGTTCTTC.